This T cell receptor (beta chain) was sequenced for a study of cytomegalovirus exposure and HLA in healthy donors. Vbeta (60) and Jbeta (13) primers were used in the PCR. Clones were sequenced by immunoSEQ multiplex PCR, and TCRdb holds only the in-frame ones, with some missing. The sample records about 94,000 clones, over 65% being singletons. Regarding this clone: Its antigen is still unknown.

Study-wide results and limits: Most subjects had HLA-A and HLA-B alleles reportedly predicted accurately by TCR beta sequences. According to reports, the classifier identified cytomegalovirus status with high specificity and sensitivity.

It was healthy bone marrow donors who served as donors. The sequence was obtained from a man aged 25-45 years in good health and CMV-seronegative. Sequencing used PBMCs.

CDR3 bases: TGCGCCAGCAGCCAAGGCGCGGCTAGTAAGTCCTACGAGCAGTACTTC. Protein sequence: CASSQGAASKSYEQYF. The chain is built from TRBV4-1 and TRBJ2-5; D is uncertain. The J call may be in error: the DNA end matches TRBJ2-7 better. This CDR3 spans 16 amino acids. From germline, CDR1 is MGHRA and CDR2 YSYEKL.